This T cell receptor (beta chain) was profiled in a study of blood T cell repertoires in COVID-19. Allocation to cohorts depended on clinical history reported by the participants. The CDR3 has 15 amino acids. The V gene lost 0 bases and the J gene lost 1 base, with 10 bases spanning the gap. Germline V gene sequence: CDR1 MGHDK, CDR2 SYGVNS. Measured with immunoSEQ multiplex PCR; TCRdb has only the in-frame clones, and not every one. The sample records under 500,000 clones, 80% to 90% being singletons. The receptor was isolated from a man aged 25 to 45 who had recovered from COVID-19. The specimen sequenced was PBMCs or T cells enriched from blood (not recorded which). This sequence joins TRBV25-1 and TRBJ2-7; D is undetermined. In DNA, the CDR3 is TGTGCCAGCAGTGAATATGGCAGTTCTTCCTACGAGCAGTACTTC. Translating it yields CASSEYGSSSYEQYF.